The next 20 T cell receptor beta chains were all read from a single sample in a study of blood T cell repertoires in COVID-19. TCRdb keeps only in-frame clones here, not all; method: immunoSEQ multiplex PCR. The repertoire consists of roughly 250,000 clones, with over 80% occurring once and the leading ten covering 1.9%. Sequencing was carried out using PBMCs or T cells enriched from blood (not recorded which). The receptors derive from a woman between 18 and 30 years old who had recovered from COVID-19.

CDR3 amino acids: CASTPGSSIDGYTF. The CDR3 DNA reads TGTGCCAGCACCCCGGGATCCTCTATCGATGGCTACACCTTC. The chain recombines TRBV25-1 with TRBJ1-2; D unclear. Deletions cut 7 bases from V and 6 bases from J, with 18 bases between. This CDR3 has 14 amino acids. Germline V gene sequence: CDR1 MGHDK, CDR2 SYGVNS.

The chain has TRBV27 and TRBJ1-1; D might be TRBD1 (6 bases). Germline V gene lookup returns CDR1 MNHEY and CDR2 SMNVEV (reference sequence). CDR3 length: 14 residues. The V end was cut by 6 bases, the J end by 4 bases, with 15 bases between. The CDR3 loop is CASRSREQGTEAFF. The CDR3 nucleotides read TGTGCCAGCAGGTCCAGGGAACAGGGCACTGAAGCTTTCTTT.

This chain connects TRBV27 to TRBJ1-1; no definite D call. Trimming removed 7 bases from V and 2 bases from J, with 11 bases in between. This CDR3 has 13 amino acids. From germline, CDR1 is MNHEY and CDR2 SMNVEV (reference sequence). CDR3: CASMRLKNTEAFF. CDR3 bases: TGTGCCAGCATGAGGTTGAAAAACACTGAAGCTTTCTTT.

J is TRBJ2-5 and V is TRBV25-1, with 7 positions matching TRBD1. This CDR3 spans 15 amino acids. With V trimmed by 4 bases and J by 2 bases, 7 bases remained unmatched. Germline CDR1 reads MGHDK; CDR2 reads SYGVNS. CDR3 sequence (DNA): TGTGCCAGCAGTGCAGGGGACAGACGACAAGAGACCCAGTACTTC. Its translation is CASSAGDRRQETQYF.

The chain couples TRBV28 to TRBJ2-1, with TRBD2 identical over 8 bases. CDR3 length equals 17 residues. Germline CDR1 and CDR2: MDHEN and SYDVKM. The V and J ends lost 8 bases and 4 bases, in that order; junction bases with no gene match: 16. The DNA for the CDR3 is TGTGCCAGCGCCTTGACTAGCGCAGGAACATTTTACAATGAGCAGTTCTTC. Its translation: CASALTSAGTFYNEQFF.

The rearrangement joins TRBV4-2 to TRBJ2-3, with 11 bases identical to TRBD2. V shed 4 bases, J shed 3 bases, and the junction held 3 bases outside the gene matches. In germline, CDR1 is LGHNA, CDR2 YNFKEQ. This CDR3 comprises 15 residues. The CDR3 DNA sequence: TGTGCCAGCAGCCTGGGACTAGCGGTGACAGATACGCAGTATTTT. Its protein product is CASSLGLAVTDTQYF.

This clone was seen more than once but under ten times. This sequence joins TRBV6-1 and TRBJ1-2; TRBD1 might be the D (5 bases). Germline V gene sequence: CDR1 MNHNS, CDR2 SASEGT. The V end lost 2 bases, the J end lost 2 bases, and 12 bases lay between the germline ends. The CDR3 sequence is 15 residues long. CDR3 sequence: CASSESVGGNYGYTF. CDR3 sequence (DNA): TGTGCCAGCAGTGAATCCGTCGGGGGGAACTATGGCTACACCTTC.

In its sample, this clone was seen once. The sample contains more than one DNA sequence encoding this CDR3. The J gene is TRBJ2-3, the V gene TRBV5-1; 9 bases map to TRBD2. CDR3 length: 14 amino acids. V gave up 0 bases and J gave up 4 bases; unmatched junction bases: 0. CDR1 and CDR2 (germline): SGHRS, YFSETQ. Written as DNA, the CDR3 is TGCGCCAGCAGCTTGGGGACTAGCGCAGATACGCAGTATTTT. Its translation is CASSLGTSADTQYF.

The chain combines TRBV7-6 with TRBJ2-3; D not resolved. Per the germline V gene, CDR1 is SGHVS and CDR2 is FNYEAQ. The CDR3 runs 22 residues. The ends were cut back, 7 bases at V and 3 bases at J, with 38 bases in the middle. As DNA, the CDR3 is TGTGCCAGCACCGATCAAGACTGTCGGATACTTTGCCTATTAAAGAGGACAGATACGCAGTATTTT. This encodes CASTDQDCRILCLLKRTDTQYF.

This chain links TRBV2 with TRBJ2-6; D is undetermined. The CDR3 extends over 15 amino acids. Looked up from germline, CDR1 is SNHLY and CDR2 is FYNNEI. Trimming took off 2 bases at V and 0 bases at J, with 5 bases between the two ends. The CDR3 DNA reads TGTGCCAGCAGTGAATCTTACTCTGGGGCCAACGTCCTGACTTTC. Translating gives CASSESYSGANVLTF.

The J gene is TRBJ1-2, the V gene TRBV4-1; 7 bases are a match to TRBD1. CDR1 is MGHRA and CDR2 is YSYEKL in the germline V gene. V trimming: 1 base; J trimming: 4 bases; junction bases outside the gene matches: 3. This CDR3 has 14 residues. The CDR3 region is CASSQVQGGYGYTF. In nucleotides, the CDR3 is TGCGCCAGCAGCCAAGTTCAGGGGGGCTATGGCTACACCTTC.

The rearrangement links TRBV9 to TRBJ1-2; D ambiguous. Germline values: CDR1 SGDLS, CDR2 YYNGEE. V lost 1 base and J lost 5, with 18 bases in between. The CDR3 runs to 16 residues. The CDR3 protein is CASSVQRDEPLYGYTF. The CDR3 nucleotides are TGTGCCAGCAGCGTACAGCGAGACGAGCCCCTTTATGGCTACACCTTC.

Only one count was recorded for this clone. The chain has TRBV11-3 and TRBJ1-1; 7 positions match TRBD1. The ends lost 5 bases at V and 4 bases at J; junction bases unmatched: 7. The CDR3 is made up of 14 amino acids. CDR1 is SGHNT, CDR2 YENEEA, per germline. The CDR3 nucleotides are TGTGCCAGCAGCGGTGGGACAGAGGGCACTGAAGCTTTCTTT. It encodes CASSGGTEGTEAFF. The whole variable domain, remainder taken from reference TRBV11-3 and TRBJ1-1, is EAGVVQSPRYKIIEKKQPVAFWCNPISGHNTLYWYLQNLGQGPELLIRYENEEAVDDSQLPKDRFSAERLKGVDSTLKIQPAELGDSAVYLCASSGGTEGTEAFFGQGTRLTVV.

The chain recombines TRBV5-4 with TRBJ2-7, with D maybe TRBD2 (5 bases). The germline V gene encodes CDR1 SGHNT and CDR2 YYREEE (reference sequence). This CDR3 region has 14 residues. V dropped 4 bases and J dropped 0 bases, with 11 bases sitting between them. Here the CDR3 reads CASSQTGFSYEQYF. CDR3 coding DNA: TGTGCCAGCAGCCAAACGGGGTTCTCCTACGAGCAGTACTTC. Based on the CDR3 plus reference TRBV5-4 and TRBJ2-7, the full variable domain is ETGVTQSPTHLIKTRGQQVTLRCSSQSGHNTVSWYQQALGQGPQFIFQYYREEENGRGNFPPRFSGLQFPNYSSELNVNALELDDSALYLCASSQTGFSYEQYFGPGTRLTVT.

The chain uses TRBV7-3 and TRBJ2-1, with 7 bases lining up with TRBD1. The germline V gene encodes CDR1 SGHTA and CDR2 FQGTGA. The CDR3 consists of 13 residues. Trimming at V came to 2 bases and at J to 9 bases, leaving 4 bases not matched to a gene. The chain's CDR3 is CASSLDRDGEQFF. As DNA, the CDR3 is TGTGCCAGCAGCTTAGACAGGGACGGTGAGCAGTTCTTC.

V gene TRBV2 combines with J gene TRBJ1-1; 7 nucleotides match TRBD1. The CDR3 length is 16 residues. Germline CDR1 and CDR2: SNHLY and FYNNEI. The V segment lost 5 bases and the J segment 10 bases; nucleotides outside the gene matches: 19. The CDR3 nucleotides read TGTGCCAGCAGTCCTAACAGAGGGGGCGGATCAGGTGGAGCTTTCTTT. It translates to CASSPNRGGGSGGAFF.

The chain carries TRBV13 and TRBJ2-3; D possibly corresponds to TRBD2 (6 bases). CDR1 and CDR2 (germline): PRHDT, FYEKMQ (reference sequence). Trimming took off 3 bases at V and 4 bases at J, with 14 bases between the two ends. This CDR3 is 15 amino acids long. CDR3 protein: CASSFGGKRADTQYF. The DNA of the CDR3 is TGTGCCAGCAGCTTTGGGGGGAAGAGAGCAGATACGCAGTATTTT. Together with reference TRBV13 and TRBJ2-3, the CDR3 gives the full variable domain: AAGVIQSPRHLIKEKRETATLKCYPIPRHDTVYWYQQGPGQDPQFLISFYEKMQSDKGSIPDRFSAQQFSDYHSELNMSSLELGDSALYFCASSFGGKRADTQYFGPGTRLTVL.

The chain recombines TRBV27 with TRBJ2-7, with 14 bases aligning to TRBD2. The CDR3 has 21 residues. V trimming: 2 bases; J trimming: 1 base; junction bases outside the gene matches: 16. Per the germline V gene, CDR1 is MNHEY and CDR2 is SMNVEV (reference sequence). CDR3 coding DNA: TGTGCCAGCAGTTTACCCCGTAGACTAGCGGGGGGGATCAATTTATCCTACGAGCAGTACTTC. It codes for CASSLPRRLAGGINLSYEQYF.

CDR3 nucleotide sequence: TGCGCCAGCAGCGCCGGGACTAGCGGGGGGAGTCTACGGGAGCAGTACTTC. Protein product: CASSAGTSGGSLREQYF. This rearrangement joins TRBV4-3 to TRBJ2-7; 15 nucleotides match TRBD2. This CDR3 region has 17 residues. CDR1 is LGHNA and CDR2 is YSLEER in the germline V gene. Germline trimming cut 5 bases from V and 7 bases from J; bases unmatched to any gene: 12.

The chain recombines TRBV9 with TRBJ1-1, with D tentatively TRBD1 (5 bases). Germline lookup yields CDR1 SGDLS and CDR2 YYNGEE. V was clipped by 3 bases and J by 2 bases, with 11 bases between them. The CDR3 sequence is 14 residues long. Written as DNA, the CDR3 is TGTGCCAGCAGCGACCAGGGTCTAAACACTGAAGCTTTCTTT. Its protein product is CASSDQGLNTEAFF.